The 25 T cell receptor beta chains below come from one sample, sequenced in a study of T cells in Graves' hyperthyroidism and ophthalmopathy. The source material, RNA transcripts, was used to amplify TCR beta CDR3 regions. TCR CDR3 regions were first amplified by RT-PCR with HTBI primers. TCRdb redid the calling of the multiplex PCR reads with MiXCR, one entry per CDR3 protein. The table lists 550,000 to 800,000 distinct CDR3 sequences, roughly 17% of them singletons. Source material: blood. These receptor sequences come from a man aged 45-65 years with Graves' hyperthyroidism.

This clonotype turned up a few times. Possible read error: a much larger clone is one base away. The chain joins TRBV18 to TRBJ1-4, with 9 bases lining up with TRBD1. The CDR3 sequence is 15 residues long. Germline CDR1 KGHSH, CDR2 LQKENI. The CDR3 reads CASSIGQGNNEKLLF. In nucleotides, the CDR3 is TGTGCCAGCTCAATCGGACAGGGGAATAATGAAAAACTGCTTTTT.

This clonotype occurred a few times. The chain employs TRBV25-1 and TRBJ2-5; 7 bases are a match to TRBD1. Germline V CDR1 and CDR2: MGHDK, SYGVNS. V shed 3 bases and J 2 bases; nucleotides not matched to a gene: 12. The CDR3 runs to 17 residues. This CDR3 is CASSDRTGPAIQETQYF. The DNA for the CDR3 is TGTGCCAGCAGTGATCGGACAGGACCAGCTATTCAAGAGACCCAGTACTTC.

In this sample, this clonotype turned up many times. The chain couples TRBV27 to TRBJ1-3; D might be TRBD1 (5 bases). The CDR3 consists of 18 residues. V lost 1 base and J lost 0, with 16 bases in between. Per germline, CDR1 MNHEY and CDR2 SMNVEV (reference sequence). Written as DNA, the CDR3 is TGTGCCAGCAGTTTATTACTCTGGGGGGATGTCTCTGGAAACACCATATATTTT. This codes for CASSLLLWGDVSGNTIYF.

This clonotype was picked up many times. This chain uses TRBV18 with TRBJ2-1; unclear D gene. CDR3 length: 14 amino acids. CDR1 and CDR2 (germline): KGHSH, LQKENI. V lost 2 bases and J 1 base, leaving 6 bases between the germline ends. The CDR3 protein is CASSPVTSYNEQFF. CDR3 DNA: TGTGCCAGCTCACCAGTGACTTCCTACAATGAGCAGTTCTTC. The whole variable domain, filled in from reference TRBV18 and TRBJ2-1, reads NAGVMQNPRHLVRRRGQEARLRCSPMKGHSHVYWYRQLPEEGLKFMVYLQKENIIDESGMPKERFSAEFPKEGPSILRIQQVVRGDSAAYFCASSPVTSYNEQFFGPGTRLTVL.

V and J are TRBV14 and TRBJ2-1; D is uncertain. V lost 0 bases, J lost 4 bases, and 13 bases lay in between. The germline gives CDR1 SGHDN, CDR2 FVKESK. The CDR3 runs 16 residues. The CDR3 sequence is CASSQDRSFPYNEQFF. In nucleotides, the CDR3 is TGTGCCAGCAGCCAAGATCGCTCGTTCCCATACAATGAGCAGTTCTTC.

This chain connects TRBV5-1 to TRBJ1-4; D gene unclear. From germline, CDR1 is SGHRS and CDR2 YFSETQ. Trimming removed 5 bases from V and 0 bases from J, with 11 bases in between. The CDR3 spans 15 residues. CDR3 sequence reads: CASRTLPSTNEKLFF. DNA of the CDR3: TGCGCCAGCAGGACCTTACCCTCAACTAATGAAAAACTGTTTTTT. The entire variable domain, with the rest obtained from reference TRBV5-1 and TRBJ1-4, is as follows: KAGVTQTPRYLIKTRGQQVTLSCSPISGHRSVSWYQQTPGQGLQFLFEYFSETQRNKGNFPGRFSGRQFSNSRSEMNVSTLELGDSALYLCASRTLPSTNEKLFFGSGTQLSVL.

This clonotype was detected ten times or more. This chain links TRBV27 with TRBJ2-7; TRBD2 aligns across 7 bases. Germline CDR1 and CDR2: MNHEY and SMNVEV (reference sequence). V gave up 3 bases and J gave up 9 bases; unmatched junction bases: 11. The CDR3 runs to 14 residues. As DNA, the CDR3 is TGTGCCAGCAGTTTGTCGGGAGGACCTATGAGGCAGTACTTC. It specifies CASSLSGGPMRQYF.

The chain employs TRBV7-9 and TRBJ2-2, with 7 bases lining up with TRBD2. The V gene end was trimmed by 2 bases and the J gene end by 6 bases; junction bases not matched to a gene: 6. CDR1 is SEHNR, CDR2 FQNEAQ, per germline (reference sequence). This CDR3 contains 15 residues. In DNA, the CDR3 is TGTGCCAGCAGCTTAATTGAGCGGGAATCCGGGGAGCTGTTTTTT. Protein sequence: CASSLIERESGELFF.

The V gene is TRBV14, the J gene TRBJ1-1; D is unclear. This CDR3 is 13 amino acids long. With 4 bases removed from V and 7 bases from J, the gap between germline ends came to 13 bases. Germline V lookup: CDR1 SGHDN, CDR2 FVKESK. This CDR3 reads CASSPGPAGEAFF. Written as DNA, the CDR3 is TGTGCCAGCAGCCCGGGCCCGGCGGGTGAAGCTTTCTTT.

This clonotype has a handful of counts. The chain has TRBV6-4 and TRBJ1-5; D not resolved. The germline CDR1 and CDR2 sequences are MRHNA and SNTAGT. CDR3 length: 13 residues. V lost 4 bases to trimming and J lost 4 bases, with 8 bases between them. The chain's CDR3 is CASSVEPNQPQHF. The CDR3 DNA reads TGTGCCAGCAGTGTGGAGCCGAATCAGCCCCAGCATTTT.

Notes on this clonotype: A read error may be the cause here, since a much bigger clone is one base away. This rearrangement joins TRBV28 to TRBJ2-2; D not certain. The CDR3 consists of 16 residues. Trimming shortened V by 4 bases and J by 1 base, and 13 bases separated the two germline ends. Germline CDR1 reads MDHEN; CDR2 reads SYDVKM. In DNA form, the CDR3 reads TGTGCCAGCAGTTCCAAGTTCAAGGTGAACACCGGGGAGCTGTTTTTT. Translation gives CASSSKFKVNTGELFF.

In this sample, this clonotype turned up a few times. The rearrangement joins TRBV18 to TRBJ2-7, with D perhaps matching TRBD1 (6 bases). The CDR3 contains 15 residues. Germline CDR1 is KGHSH and CDR2 is LQKENI. V gave up 6 bases and J gave up 4 bases, with 19 bases separating them. CDR3 protein: CASSFRDTMGYEQYF. As DNA, the CDR3 is TGTGCCAGCTCCTTTCGGGACACTATGGGATACGAGCAGTACTTC. Variable domain in full (rest from reference TRBV18 and TRBJ2-7): NAGVMQNPRHLVRRRGQEARLRCSPMKGHSHVYWYRQLPEEGLKFMVYLQKENIIDESGMPKERFSAEFPKEGPSILRIQQVVRGDSAAYFCASSFRDTMGYEQYFGPGTRLTVT.

This clonotype was seen ten or more times. The V call is TRBV9, the J call TRBJ2-5; 7 bases map to TRBD1. After removal of 2 bases from V and 3 bases from J, the junction contained 10 bases not matched to a gene. The CDR3 length is 16 residues. Germline assignment: CDR1 SGDLS and CDR2 YYNGEE. The CDR3 nucleotides are TGTGCCAGCAGCGTTAGAAGGGACAGTCCCGAAGAGACCCAGTACTTC. This gives the protein CASSVRRDSPEETQYF. The full variable domain, in which reference TRBV9 and TRBJ2-5 provide the parts outside the CDR3, is DSGVTQTPKHLITATGQRVTLRCSPRSGDLSVYWYQQSLDQGLQFLIQYYNGEERAKGNILERFSAQQFPDLHSELNLSSLELGDSALYFCASSVRRDSPEETQYFGPGTRLLVL.

This clonotype has ten or more counts. V and J are TRBV5-1 and TRBJ2-2; possible D gene TRBD1, 7 bases. Trimming removed 3 bases at V and 5 bases at J, with 17 bases between. The germline V gene has CDR1 SGHRS and CDR2 YFSETQ. The CDR3 spans 16 residues. The DNA for the CDR3 is TGCGCCAGCAGCTGGAAAGCGACAGGGAGGACCGGGGAGCTGTTTTTT. Translated: CASSWKATGRTGELFF.

This clonotype was detected many times. The chain has TRBV27 and TRBJ1-6, with 7 bases matching TRBD1. Germline V CDR1 and CDR2: MNHEY, SMNVEV (reference sequence). The junction had 3 bases not matched to a gene; V was cut back by 4 bases and J by 6 bases. The CDR3 contains 14 residues. The CDR3 DNA is TGTGCCAGCAGTTGGGGACAGAGTAATTCACCCCTCCACTTT. Its translation: CASSWGQSNSPLHF.

This clonotype was seen at least ten times. The V call is TRBV5-1, the J call TRBJ2-2, with D possibly matching TRBD1 (6 bases). The CDR3 covers 14 residues. Germline lookup yields CDR1 SGHRS and CDR2 YFSETQ. V was cut by 5 bases and J by 7 bases, with 15 bases left in between. CDR3 nucleotide sequence: TGCGCCAGCAGTTCTCAAGGACAGAACGGGGAGCTGTTTTTT. The encoded protein is CASSSQGQNGELFF.

This chain connects TRBV7-2 to TRBJ2-5; D not certain. V was trimmed by 3 bases and J by 5 bases, leaving 10 bases between them. Germline V lookup: CDR1 SGHTA, CDR2 FQGNSA. The CDR3 has 13 residues. The CDR3 DNA reads TGTGCCAGCAGCTTCCAGGAAGCGGAGACCCAGTACTTC. It yields the protein CASSFQEAETQYF.

This clonotype was seen repeatedly, ten times or more. The gene calls are TRBV12-3 or TRBV12-4 and TRBJ2-3; unclear D gene. The CDR3 has 14 amino acids. Trimming pared 1 base from V and 3 bases from J, leaving 8 bases between. In DNA, the CDR3 is TGTGCCAGCAGTTTAGATGGGTTTACAGATACGCAGTATTTT. This encodes CASSLDGFTDTQYF.

This clonotype was recorded at least ten times. The chain links TRBV12-3 or TRBV12-4 to TRBJ1-1; 9 bases agree with TRBD1. This CDR3 contains 14 residues. The V gene end was trimmed by 2 bases and the J gene end by 5 bases; junction bases not matched to a gene: 3. The CDR3 here is CASSLRDRGTEAFF. In nucleotides, the CDR3 is TGTGCCAGCAGTTTAAGAGACAGGGGGACTGAAGCTTTCTTT.

This clonotype was counted many times. This chain links TRBV5-6 with TRBJ2-5, with a weak D call TRBD2 (6 bases). Trimming left V 3 bases short and J 0 bases short, with 12 bases between. Looked up from germline, CDR1 is SGHDT and CDR2 is YYEEEE. This CDR3 contains 15 residues. The CDR3 loop is CASSSGTEYQETQYF. CDR3 DNA sequence: TGTGCCAGCAGCTCCGGGACTGAGTACCAAGAGACCCAGTACTTC.

This clonotype came up many times. V usage is TRBV11-2 and J usage is TRBJ1-1; 11 nucleotides agree with TRBD1. Unmatched junction bases numbered 6, after V lost 5 bases and J lost 7 bases. The germline gives CDR1 SGHAT, CDR2 FQNNGV. CDR3 length: 14 residues. The CDR3, as DNA: TGTGCCAGCAGCCGCCGGACAGGGGGCGATGAAGCTTTCTTT. Translated, it gives CASSRRTGGDEAFF. The full variable domain, its missing parts supplied by reference TRBV11-2 and TRBJ1-1, is EAGVAQSPRYKIIEKRQSVAFWCNPISGHATLYWYQQILGQGPKLLIQFQNNGVVDDSQLPKDRFSAERLKGVDSTLKIQPAKLEDSAVYLCASSRRTGGDEAFFGQGTRLTVV.

This clonotype was picked up many times. V is TRBV7-6 and J is TRBJ2-3; 14 nucleotides match TRBD2. This CDR3 has 17 amino acids. After removal of 4 bases from V and 1 base from J, the junction contained 4 bases not matched to a gene. Germline values: CDR1 SGHVS, CDR2 FNYEAQ. CDR3: CASSSGLAGGRTDTQYF. In nucleotides, the CDR3 is TGTGCCAGCAGCTCCGGACTAGCGGGAGGCCGCACAGATACGCAGTATTTT. Together with reference TRBV7-6 and TRBJ2-3, the CDR3 gives the full variable domain: GAGVSQSPRYKVTKRGQDVALRCDPISGHVSLYWYRQALGQGPEFLTYFNYEAQQDKSGLPNDRFSAERPEGSISTLTIQRTEQRDSAMYRCASSSGLAGGRTDTQYFGPGTRLTVL.

The chain carries TRBV5-6 and TRBJ2-1; D is uncertain. Between the trimmed V and J ends, which lost 0 bases and 3 bases, there was a span of 10 bases. Looked up from germline, CDR1 is SGHDT and CDR2 is YYEEEE. The CDR3 runs to 15 residues. This CDR3 reads CASSLGPTHYNEQFF. The CDR3 nucleotides read TGTGCCAGCAGCTTGGGTCCCACACACTACAATGAGCAGTTCTTC. Together with reference TRBV5-6 and TRBJ2-1, the CDR3 gives the full variable domain: DAGVTQSPTHLIKTRGQQVTLRCSPKSGHDTVSWYQQALGQGPQFIFQYYEEEERQRGNFPDRFSGHQFPNYSSELNVNALLLGDSALYLCASSLGPTHYNEQFFGPGTRLTVL.

This clonotype was seen ten or more times. This sequence joins TRBV27 and TRBJ2-1, with 7 bases that match TRBD2. The CDR3 has 15 amino acids. Trimming cost V 3 bases and J 4 bases; bases outside gene matches: 6. Germline assignment: CDR1 MNHEY and CDR2 SMNVEV (reference sequence). The CDR3 DNA is TGTGCCAGCAGTTTCGGGACTACCGTGTACAATGAGCAGTTCTTC. Translated, it gives CASSFGTTVYNEQFF.

This clonotype was seen many times. V usage is TRBV28 and J usage is TRBJ2-7, with 7 bases fitting TRBD1. Germline values: CDR1 MDHEN, CDR2 SYDVKM. This CDR3 region has 13 residues. Germline trimming cut 6 bases from V and 4 bases from J; bases unmatched to any gene: 6. The CDR3 spells CASRNRGGYEQYF. The CDR3 DNA follows: TGTGCCAGCAGAAACAGGGGTGGATACGAGCAGTACTTC.